This T cell receptor beta chain was documented in a study of CD8+ T cells in alopecia areata. Broader study findings: Compared with mice, patients displayed less clear TCR sharing, possibly for HLA-related reasons.

It was cDNA, reverse transcribed from extracted RNA, that served as the sequencing template. Using immunoSEQ multiplex PCR, the repertoire was profiled, and TCRdb retains in-frame clones only, with some absent. The repertoire has 95,000 to 110,000 clones, roughly half of them found once; the top ten carry 8.8%. Trimming took off 5 bases at V and 2 bases at J, with 15 bases between the two ends. Germline V gives CDR1 SEHNR, CDR2 FQNEAQ (reference sequence). The CDR3 spans 15 residues. This clone was detected only a few times. What it binds is unknown. This TCR was recovered from a human donor in good health. The sequencing input was CD4+ T cells sorted from blood. The chain combines TRBV7-9 with TRBJ2-5, with D unclear. The CDR3 coding sequence is TGTGCCAGCAGCCAAGGAAGTATAGAGCAAGAGACCCAGTACTTC. Translated, it gives CASSQGSIEQETQYF.